There are a few counts of the clone carrying this TCR beta chain. The antigen is not known. Deletions cut 6 bases from V and 4 bases from J, with 12 bases between. The germline V gene encodes CDR1 LNHDA and CDR2 SQIVND (reference sequence). CDR3 size: 14 residues. Individual cDNA molecules received unique molecular identifiers during library preparation. Using its own MiXCR run on the 5' RACE reads, TCRdb lists one record per CDR3 protein. The repertoire consists of roughly 57,000 distinct CDR3 sequences, with under 15% occurring once and the leading ten covering around 1.4%. These data come from a study of early T cells in non-severe SARS-CoV-2 infection. Study summary: Sequencing was performed on bulk RNA from unsorted whole blood, leaving chains unpaired. Study-wide results and limits: VDJdb matches were skewed toward anti-spike CD8 T cell responses.

The sequence was obtained from an adult who was a healthcare worker with PCR-confirmed SARS-CoV-2 infection or an uninfected control (not recorded which). Sequencing was performed on whole blood. The chain combines TRBV19 with TRBJ2-2; perhaps D is TRBD1 or TRBD2 (6 bases each). The DNA for the CDR3 is TGTGCCAGTAGGTTGAGGGGGGTCACCGGGGAGCTGTTTTTT. Encoded protein: CASRLRGVTGELFF.